This TCR beta chain is from a study of OX40 agonist ivuxolimab in advanced cancers. The overall study: An anti-OX40 (CD134) antibody with agonistic activity, ivuxolimab, was administered to patients. Findings of the study overall: Some of the nonresponding patients also showed low levels of normalized T-cell clonal expansion. With doses of 0.1-3.0 mg/kg, partial responders showed among the lowest clonal expansion.

In the case of this clone: What it recognizes is unknown.

Produced via immunoSEQ multiplex PCR; TCRdb's table is partial and in-frame only. This table holds about 63,000 clones, 80% to 90% found once. Trimming pared 0 bases from V and 1 base from J, leaving 12 bases between. Per the germline V gene, CDR1 is SGHRS and CDR2 is YFSETQ. The CDR3 runs 16 residues. This clonotype was obtained from an adult with an advanced solid tumor such as melanoma, head and neck, liver or kidney cancer. The chain links TRBV5-1 to TRBJ2-3, with D unclear. The sequences come from CD4+ or CD8+ T cells sorted from blood, collected in a trial of the OX40 agonist ivuxolimab. This CDR3 is CASSLDSGVGTDTQYF. The CDR3 coding sequence is TGCGCCAGCAGCTTGGATTCTGGGGTTGGCACAGATACGCAGTATTTT.